This TCR beta chain was retrieved from a study of blood T cell repertoires in COVID-19 (dated by TCRdb to between 2020 and 2021). About the investigation overall: Samples covering the acute and convalescent phases of COVID-19 were provided by collaborators in the United States, Italy and Spain. The material from the prospective study consisted of cDNA or gDNA derived from T cells, B-cell-depleted T cells, or PBMCs. Deeply sampled blood TCRbeta repertoires from subjects exposed to, actively infected with, or recovered from COVID-19 were included in the dataset. The repertoires were made available in a free public database intended to serve as a resource for research on the immune response to SARS-CoV-2. The samples were drawn from two sources: the first 160 participants of the ongoing ImmuneRACE study, and 1,200 or so subjects contributed by 6 global collaborators. Nearly every sample came with metadata listing a de-identified subject ID, COVID-19 status, age in years and sex. Where available, HLA class I and class II types were obtained from metadata supplied by the sample provider rather than from assay-based typing.

This clone has a single count. It has no known antigen specificity. No per-base quality is available; no much larger clone lies one base away. The immunoSEQ Assay, a bias-controlled multiplex PCR, was used to amplify TCRbeta CDR3 regions from genomic DNA. For the original study's pipeline: Nucleated cell counts per sample were estimated from amplification of reference gene primers within the assay. To quantify the absolute abundance of each unique TCRbeta CDR3 rearrangement, sequence reads were collapsed and filtered. For each sample, productive Simpson clonality was calculated as the square root of Simpson's diversity index across productive rearrangements. TCRdb re-hosts the immuneACCESS table, in-frame sequences only. Its copies lack some clones; in the studies checked, an unresolved V gene accounts for under half of them, and the cause for the rest is not known. V and J calls and clone size are copied from that table; D and trimming were computed from the DNA. The sample table shows roughly 150,000 clones, and approximately 84% are seen once. The ten largest make up about 2.7% of the sample.

V was cut back by 3 bases and J by 7 bases, leaving a gap of 10 bases between them. Counted from cysteine to phenylalanine, this CDR3 has 12 amino acids. Here the CDR3 DNA is all that survives: 36 bases in frame from base 1. The germline V gene (reference sequence) supplies CDR1 LNHDA and CDR2 SQIVND. The paper's findings and limits, for the study overall: How much clinical and demographic metadata was included differed by source and by participant, and the metadata was provided uncurated.

In Seattle, one collaborating source enrolled patients while the infection was active and tracked those patients longitudinally over the course of disease. The collaborating institutions used their own protocols to collect whole blood in K2EDTA tubes. For TCRbeta analysis, collaborator samples were shipped as frozen whole blood, as isolated PBMCs, or as DNA extracted from either sample type. The sequenced material came from peripheral blood. Recombination connected TRBV19 to TRBJ2-7; the D segment could be TRBD2, given 6 matching bases. This sequence originates from a woman aged 80 or over with COVID-19, enrolled during active disease. The nucleotide sequence is TGTGCCAGTAGTATCGGGGGAAGGGAGCAGTACTTC. Protein translation: CASSIGGREQYF. The reference TRBV19 and TRBJ2-7 proteins fill in what lies around the CDR3, so the full variable domain reads DGGITQSPKYLFRKEGQNVTLSCEQNLNHDAMYWYRQDPGQGLRLIYYSQIVNDFQKGDIAEGYSVSREKKESFPLTVTSAQKNPTAFYLCASSIGGREQYFGPGTRLTVT.